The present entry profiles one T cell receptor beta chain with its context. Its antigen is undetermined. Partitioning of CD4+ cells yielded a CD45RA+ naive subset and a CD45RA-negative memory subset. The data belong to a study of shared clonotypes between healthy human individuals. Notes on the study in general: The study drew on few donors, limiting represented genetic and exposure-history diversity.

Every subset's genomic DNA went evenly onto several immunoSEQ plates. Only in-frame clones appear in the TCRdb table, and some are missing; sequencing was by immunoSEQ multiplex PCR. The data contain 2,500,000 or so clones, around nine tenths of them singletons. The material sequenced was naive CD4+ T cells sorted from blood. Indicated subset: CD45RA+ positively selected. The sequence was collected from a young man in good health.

DNA for the CDR3: TGTGCCAGCAGCTTAGCGGGAGGGATGACCCAGTACTTC. Translating it yields CASSLAGGMTQYF. V is TRBV7-8 and J is TRBJ2-5; 7 nucleotides line up with TRBD2. Trimming removed 0 bases from V and 7 bases from J; junction bases left unmatched: 2. CDR3 length: 13 amino acids. The germline gives CDR1 SGHVS, CDR2 FQNEAQ.